This TCR beta chain stems from a study of T-cell reconstitution after alpha-beta-depleted transplantation in children. The germline V gene encodes CDR1 DFQATT and CDR2 SNEGSKA (reference sequence). CDR3 size: 12 residues. The ends were cut back, 0 bases at V and 10 bases at J, with 11 bases in the middle. Preparing the TCRbeta library involved the use of unique molecular identifiers. Each CDR3 protein is one row after TCRdb ran MiXCR on the PCR reads. The table shows hundreds of thousands of distinct CDR3 sequences, with more than 9% occurring only once. This TCR came from a human donor who donated a stem cell graft to a child with acute myeloid leukemia. The chain has TRBV20-1 and TRBJ2-3; D is ambiguous. The sample consisted of PBMCs from the stem cell graft donor, taken from the stem cell graft. The CDR3 DNA is TGCAGTGCTAGAGATCGGGCCCAGGCGCAGTATTTT. This sequence encodes CSARDRAQAQYF.